This is a list of T cell receptor beta chains from one sample in a study of cytomegalovirus exposure and HLA in healthy donors. TCRdb's table, derived via immunoSEQ multiplex PCR, lists solely in-frame clones and lacks some. The profile covers some 72,000 clones, with 90% to 96% appearing a single time and over 1.5% taken by the ten largest. The sample comprised PBMCs. Receptor source: a man aged 18 to 30 in good health and CMV-seropositive. Each CDR3 is given with its conserved first and last residue. The order of the fields is V gene, J gene, CDR3 protein.

TRBV9,TRBJ1-2,CASSEAGQGNYGYTF
TRBV27,TRBJ2-3,CASSPGTSGSIHTDTQYF
TRBV7-8,TRBJ2-1,CASSLVSREASYNEQFF
TRBV7-9,TRBJ2-1,CASSRPGLAVVSSYNEQFF
TRBV19,TRBJ1-1,CASRKQTGSTEAFF
TRBV7-8,TRBJ2-7,CASSPTRLDEQYF
TRBV27,TRBJ1-1,CASSPGQVNTEAFF
TRBV30,TRBJ2-7,CAWRRGGAHEQYF
TRBV6-4,TRBJ2-6,CASSGGSGANVLTF
TRBV13,TRBJ1-1,CASSSLTGNTEAFF
TRBV7-2,TRBJ1-1,CASSPPPRTGSEAFF
TRBV11-2,TRBJ2-5,CASSLGPRGSGRETQYF
TRBV27,TRBJ1-1,CASSFLGEAFF
TRBV18,TRBJ2-5,CASSPPRGSARNKQETQYF
TRBV6-4,TRBJ1-1,CASSETELMNTEAFF
TRBV28,TRBJ2-7,CATVRDFFDEQYF
TRBV6-1,TRBJ2-1,CASSVTSGSIGPYNEQFF
TRBV9,TRBJ2-3,CASSVSGAGKGTQYF
TRBV5-4,TRBJ1-1,CASSLTGHGDPEAFF
TRBV7-2,TRBJ2-5,CASSLSGSQETQYF
TRBV19,TRBJ1-4,CASSPAGGWVEKLFF
TRBV4-2,TRBJ2-1,CASSRAGPYNEQFF
TRBV28,TRBJ2-7,CASSQQGYEQYF
TRBV4-1,TRBJ2-7,CASSLTTGAYEQYF
TRBV6-5,TRBJ1-1,CASSYNNRVTEAFF
TRBV2,TRBJ1-4,CASSGTANEKLFF
TRBV29-1,TRBJ2-7,CSVGTGSYEQYF
TRBV28,TRBJ2-7,CASSSPPSSYEQYF
TRBV6-1,TRBJ1-3,CASSEGTGSSGNTIYF
TRBV11-2,TRBJ2-7,CASSIPTSGKYEQYF
TRBV12-1,TRBJ1-2,CASSSWKGEGYGYTF
TRBV27,TRBJ1-1,CASWSGKRQMNTEAFF
TRBV10-3,TRBJ1-2,CAIRGGDGYTF
TRBV19,TRBJ2-3,CASSPGTGDTDTQYF
TRBV7-9,TRBJ1-2,CASSRPGSAYGYTF
TRBV11-2,TRBJ1-2,CASSPSIHGYTF
TRBV29-1,TRBJ1-2,CSAPAQGYGYTF
TRBV5-4,TRBJ2-3,CASSLRVAGSSDTQYF
TRBV6-6,TRBJ1-3,CASSLQGLSSGNTIYF
TRBV4-2,TRBJ2-7,CASSQADRAETPYEQYF
TRBV29-1,TRBJ2-2,CSVAHSSGVTGELFF
TRBV7-3,TRBJ2-1,CASRPSGSVYNEQFF
TRBV6-1,TRBJ1-2,CASSDRGDRDGYTF
TRBV2,TRBJ1-2,CASSGLGRGYTF
TRBV15,TRBJ2-7,CATSRELAGDLYEQYF
TRBV7-2,TRBJ1-5,CASSSRQTNQPQHF
TRBV27,TRBJ1-2,CASSSLYRDEVGYGYTF
TRBV5-1,TRBJ1-2,CASSLDNRVGYTF
TRBV6-5,TRBJ1-2,CASRLGRNYGYTF
TRBV4-2,TRBJ1-1,CASSHPTGITEAFF
TRBV11-2,TRBJ2-1,CASSLAPGFSGRLPEQFF
TRBV5-4,TRBJ2-2,CASSLAKRDSTGELFF